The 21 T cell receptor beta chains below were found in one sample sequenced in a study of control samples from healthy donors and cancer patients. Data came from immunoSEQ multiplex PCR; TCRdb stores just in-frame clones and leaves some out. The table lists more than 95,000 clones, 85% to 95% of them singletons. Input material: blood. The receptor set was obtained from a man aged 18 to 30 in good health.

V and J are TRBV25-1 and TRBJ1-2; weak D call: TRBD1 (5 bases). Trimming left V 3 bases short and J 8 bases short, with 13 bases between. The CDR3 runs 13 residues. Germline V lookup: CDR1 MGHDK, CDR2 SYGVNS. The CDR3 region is CASSEVGTRGYTF. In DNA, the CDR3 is TGTGCCAGCAGTGAGGTTGGGACTCGAGGCTACACCTTC.

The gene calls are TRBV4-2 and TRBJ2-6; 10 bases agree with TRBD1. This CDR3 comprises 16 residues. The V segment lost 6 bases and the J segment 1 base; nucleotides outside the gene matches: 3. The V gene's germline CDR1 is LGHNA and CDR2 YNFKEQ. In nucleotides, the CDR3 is TGTGCCAGCAGGGACAGGGGGGTTTCTGGGGCCAACGTCCTGACTTTC. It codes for CASRDRGVSGANVLTF.

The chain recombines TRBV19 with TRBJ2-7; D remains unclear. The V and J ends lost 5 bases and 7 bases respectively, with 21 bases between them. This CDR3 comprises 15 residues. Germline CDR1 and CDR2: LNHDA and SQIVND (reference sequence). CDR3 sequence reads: CASSPEDRSPGEQYF. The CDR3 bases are TGTGCCAGTAGTCCTGAGGACCGCTCCCCAGGAGAGCAGTACTTC.

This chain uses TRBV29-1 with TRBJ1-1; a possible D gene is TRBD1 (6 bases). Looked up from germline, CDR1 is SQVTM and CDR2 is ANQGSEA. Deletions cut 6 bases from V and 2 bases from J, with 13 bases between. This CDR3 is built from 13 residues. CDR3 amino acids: CSVQPGENTEAFF. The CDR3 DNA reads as TGCAGCGTGCAACCAGGGGAAAACACTGAAGCTTTCTTT.

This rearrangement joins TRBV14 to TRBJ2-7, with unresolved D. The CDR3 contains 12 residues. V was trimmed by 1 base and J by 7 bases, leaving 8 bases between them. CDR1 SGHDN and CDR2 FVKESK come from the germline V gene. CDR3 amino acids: CASSQVLREQYF. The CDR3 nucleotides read TGTGCCAGCAGCCAAGTTTTGAGAGAGCAGTACTTC.

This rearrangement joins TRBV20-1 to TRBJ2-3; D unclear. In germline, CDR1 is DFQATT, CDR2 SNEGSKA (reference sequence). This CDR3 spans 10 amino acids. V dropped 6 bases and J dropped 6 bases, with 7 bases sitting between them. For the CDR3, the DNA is TGCAGTGCCAGGCTGGATACGCAGTATTTT. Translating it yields CSARLDTQYF.

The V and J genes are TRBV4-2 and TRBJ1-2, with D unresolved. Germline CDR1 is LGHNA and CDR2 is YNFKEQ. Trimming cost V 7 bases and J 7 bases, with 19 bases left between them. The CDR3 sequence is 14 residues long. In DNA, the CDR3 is TGTGCCAGCATCCAGGAGCACGGGCCCGGTGGCTACACCTTC. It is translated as CASIQEHGPGGYTF.

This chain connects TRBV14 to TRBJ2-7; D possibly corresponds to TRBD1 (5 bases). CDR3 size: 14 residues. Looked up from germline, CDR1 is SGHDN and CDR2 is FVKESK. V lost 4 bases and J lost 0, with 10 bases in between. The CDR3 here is CASSPRGYSYEQYF. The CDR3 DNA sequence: TGTGCCAGCAGCCCTAGGGGATACTCCTACGAGCAGTACTTC.

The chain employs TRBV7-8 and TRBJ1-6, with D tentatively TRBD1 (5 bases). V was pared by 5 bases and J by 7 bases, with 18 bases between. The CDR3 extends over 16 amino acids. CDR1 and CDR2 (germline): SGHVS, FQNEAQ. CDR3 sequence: CASSQNPGLINSPLHF. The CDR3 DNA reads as TGTGCCAGCAGCCAGAACCCGGGACTGATCAATTCACCCCTCCACTTT.

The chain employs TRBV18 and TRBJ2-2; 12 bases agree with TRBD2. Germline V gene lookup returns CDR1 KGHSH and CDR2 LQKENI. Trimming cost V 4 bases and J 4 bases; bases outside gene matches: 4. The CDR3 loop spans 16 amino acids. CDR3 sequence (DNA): TGTGCCAGCTCACGACTAGCGGGAGATGTCACCGGGGAGCTGTTTTTT. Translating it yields CASSRLAGDVTGELFF.

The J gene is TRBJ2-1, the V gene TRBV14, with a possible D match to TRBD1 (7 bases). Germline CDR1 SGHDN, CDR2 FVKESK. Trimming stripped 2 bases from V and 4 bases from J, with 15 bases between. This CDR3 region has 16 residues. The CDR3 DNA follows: TGTGCCAGCAGCCAATTGGAGGGGGCACGTTACAATGAGCAGTTCTTC. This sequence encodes CASSQLEGARYNEQFF.

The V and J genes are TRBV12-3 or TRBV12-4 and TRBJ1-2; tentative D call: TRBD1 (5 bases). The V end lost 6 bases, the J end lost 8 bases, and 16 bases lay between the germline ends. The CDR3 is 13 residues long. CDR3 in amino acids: CASSPIGAVGYTF. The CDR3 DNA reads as TGTGCCAGCAGCCCTATCGGGGCTGTAGGCTACACCTTC.

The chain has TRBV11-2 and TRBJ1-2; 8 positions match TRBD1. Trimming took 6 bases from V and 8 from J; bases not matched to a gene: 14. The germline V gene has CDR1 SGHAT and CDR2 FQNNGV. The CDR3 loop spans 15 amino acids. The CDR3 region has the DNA TGTGCCAGCAGACCACTCGGGACAGGCTTAAAGGGCTACACCTTC. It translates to CASRPLGTGLKGYTF. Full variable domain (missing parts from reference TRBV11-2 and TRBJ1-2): EAGVAQSPRYKIIEKRQSVAFWCNPISGHATLYWYQQILGQGPKLLIQFQNNGVVDDSQLPKDRFSAERLKGVDSTLKIQPAKLEDSAVYLCASRPLGTGLKGYTFGSGTRLTVV.

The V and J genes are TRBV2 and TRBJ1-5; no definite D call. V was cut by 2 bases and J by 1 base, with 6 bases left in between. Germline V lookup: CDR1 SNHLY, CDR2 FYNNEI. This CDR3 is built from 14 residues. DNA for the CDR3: TGTGCCAGCAGTGAACGCGTGAGCAATCAGCCCCAGCATTTT. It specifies CASSERVSNQPQHF.

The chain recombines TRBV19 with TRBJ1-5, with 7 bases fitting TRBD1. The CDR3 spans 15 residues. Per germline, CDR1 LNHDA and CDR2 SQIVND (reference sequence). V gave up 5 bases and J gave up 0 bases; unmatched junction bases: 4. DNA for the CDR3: TGTGCCAGTAGTGCCCGGGACAGTAGCAATCAGCCCCAGCATTTT. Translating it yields CASSARDSSNQPQHF.

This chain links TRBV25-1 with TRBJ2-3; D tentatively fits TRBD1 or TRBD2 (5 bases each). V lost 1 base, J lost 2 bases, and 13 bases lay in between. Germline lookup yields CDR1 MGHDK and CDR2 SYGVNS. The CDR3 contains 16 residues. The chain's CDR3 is CASSEWSQGVTDTQYF. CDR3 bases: TGTGCCAGCAGTGAATGGAGCCAGGGAGTCACAGATACGCAGTATTTT.

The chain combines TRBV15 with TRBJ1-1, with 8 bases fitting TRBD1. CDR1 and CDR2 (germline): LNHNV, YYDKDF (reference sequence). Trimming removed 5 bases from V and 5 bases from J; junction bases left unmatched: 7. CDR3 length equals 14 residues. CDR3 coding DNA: TGTGCCACCAGCGGGGGCACAGGGGGGACTGAAGCTTTCTTT. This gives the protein CATSGGTGGTEAFF.

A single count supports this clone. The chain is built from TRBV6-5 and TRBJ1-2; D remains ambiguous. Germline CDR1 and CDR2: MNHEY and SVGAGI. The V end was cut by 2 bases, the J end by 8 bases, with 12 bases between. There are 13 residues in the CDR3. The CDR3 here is CASSYEGAVGYTF. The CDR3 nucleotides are TGTGCCAGCAGTTACGAGGGTGCAGTGGGCTACACCTTC.

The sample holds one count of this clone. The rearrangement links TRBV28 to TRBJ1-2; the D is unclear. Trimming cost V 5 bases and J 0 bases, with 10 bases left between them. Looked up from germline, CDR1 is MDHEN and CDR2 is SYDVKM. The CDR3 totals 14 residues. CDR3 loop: CASSQTNTNYGYTF. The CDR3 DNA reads TGTGCCAGCAGTCAGACAAATACTAACTATGGCTACACCTTC.

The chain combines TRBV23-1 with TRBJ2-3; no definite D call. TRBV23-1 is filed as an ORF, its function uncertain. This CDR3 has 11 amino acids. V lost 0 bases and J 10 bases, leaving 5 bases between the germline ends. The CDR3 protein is CASSQSWPQYF. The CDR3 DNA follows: TGCGCCAGCAGTCAATCATGGCCGCAGTATTTT.

CDR3 region: CASSGRQTRGYTF. Written as DNA, the CDR3 is TGCGCCAGTAGCGGGCGTCAGACAAGGGGCTACACCTTC. J is TRBJ1-2 and V is TRBV5-1; no reliable D call. Germline-derived CDR1 and CDR2 are SGHRS and YFSETQ. The V and J ends lost 8 bases and 8 bases respectively, with 19 bases between them. CDR3 length: 13 residues.